A single sample gave rise to the 21 T cell receptor beta chains below, sequenced in a study of T cell repertoires in cytomegalovirus infection. From the reads, TCRdb called clonotypes with MiXCR, one entry per CDR3 protein. The sample lists around 430,000 distinct CDR3 sequences, 42% occurring once. Their specific antigens are unknown. Sequencing used cultured PBMCs, obtained from culture after CMV antigen stimulation. These receptors originate from a human donor in good health (CMV status not recorded). Some clones in this sample may be carry-over from other donors' samples.

This rearrangement joins TRBV7-2 to TRBJ1-3, with D unclear. The V gene's germline CDR1 is SGHTA and CDR2 FQGNSA. Deletions cut 3 bases from V and 6 bases from J, with 9 bases between. The CDR3 length is 13 residues. The CDR3 is CASSFRYANTIYF. The CDR3 DNA is TGTGCCAGCAGCTTTCGTTATGCAAACACCATATATTTT.

The chain employs TRBV4-3 and TRBJ2-1, with TRBD2 as a possible D gene (5 bases). The CDR3 has 17 amino acids. Germline CDR1 is LGHNA and CDR2 is YSLEER. Deletions cut 1 base from V and 7 bases from J, with 20 bases between. CDR3 residues: CASSQGSGLNGDNEQFF. DNA of the CDR3: TGCGCCAGCAGCCAAGGTTCCGGTTTGAACGGGGATAATGAGCAGTTCTTC.

In nucleotides, the CDR3 is TGTGCCAGCAGTTGGATTGAGGGACAGGGGAACACTGAAGCTTTCTTT. This encodes CASSWIEGQGNTEAFF. The chain employs TRBV6-2 or TRBV6-3 and TRBJ1-1; TRBD1 aligns across 9 bases. The CDR3 length is 16 residues. V was clipped by 4 bases and J by 1 base; unmatched bases: 7. The germline CDR1 and CDR2 sequences are MNHEY and SVGEGT.

There are a few counts of this clonotype. The V gene is TRBV11-2, the J gene TRBJ2-3; D gene ambiguous. The length of the CDR3 is 16 residues. V lost 0 bases to trimming and J lost 1 base, with 11 bases between them. Germline loops: CDR1 SGHAT, CDR2 FQNNGV. CDR3 DNA: TGTGCCAGCAGCTTAGATGTCGGCAGTGGCACAGATACGCAGTATTTT. Amino acid sequence: CASSLDVGSGTDTQYF.

The genes are TRBV2 and TRBJ2-3; D is ambiguous. The V gene's germline CDR1 is SNHLY and CDR2 FYNNEI. The CDR3 is 14 residues long. Trimming removed 4 bases at V and 6 bases at J, with 14 bases between. CDR3 residues: CASSVTAVADTQYF. CDR3 DNA sequence: TGTGCCAGCAGTGTCACCGCGGTTGCGGATACGCAGTATTTT.

The gene calls are TRBV7-8 and TRBJ1-3; D unclear. The CDR3 extends over 18 amino acids. The germline gives CDR1 SGHVS, CDR2 FQNEAQ. V shed 5 bases and J shed 3 bases, with 23 bases lying between them. This CDR3 is CASSQDKERWARGNTIYF. The CDR3 bases are TGTGCCAGCAGCCAAGACAAGGAGAGGTGGGCCCGTGGAAACACCATATATTTT.

The chain is built from TRBV20-1 and TRBJ1-1; TRBD1 is a possible D gene (5 bases). Trimming cost V 3 bases and J 4 bases, with 9 bases left between them. Per the germline V gene, CDR1 is DFQATT and CDR2 is SNEGSKA (reference sequence). The CDR3 runs to 12 residues. The CDR3 nucleotides read TGCAGTGCTAGGCGGCAGGGCACTGAAGCTTTCTTT. Its protein product is CSARRQGTEAFF.

This clonotype has a handful of counts. The chain recombines TRBV7-2 with TRBJ1-2; D is unresolved. Germline CDR1 SGHTA, CDR2 FQGNSA. V lost 5 bases and J lost 0, with 10 bases in between. The CDR3 runs 14 residues. CDR3 sequence reads: CASSPDLANYGYTF. CDR3 sequence (DNA): TGTGCCAGCAGCCCCGATTTGGCTAACTATGGCTACACCTTC.

This clonotype was observed a few times. The chain employs TRBV7-9 and TRBJ2-1; possible D gene TRBD1, 6 bases. Germline V gives CDR1 SEHNR, CDR2 FQNEAQ (reference sequence). The germline V and J ends were trimmed by 4 bases and 10 bases, with 14 bases remaining between them. The CDR3 contains 13 residues. The CDR3 DNA follows: TGTGCCAGCAGCTCCCGGGCCCAGGGGGAGCAGTTCTTC. Its translation is CASSSRAQGEQFF.

This chain connects TRBV6-5 to TRBJ1-4; tentative D call: TRBD1 (5 bases). V lost 2 bases and J lost 7, with 17 bases in between. This CDR3 is built from 16 residues. Germline V gene lookup returns CDR1 MNHEY and CDR2 SVGAGI. The CDR3 is CASSYQPAGSGEKLFF. The CDR3 DNA follows: TGTGCCAGCAGTTACCAACCCGCAGGGTCAGGTGAAAAACTGTTTTTT.

As concerns this clonotype: This may come from a read error, since a much larger clone is one base off. This chain links TRBV7-3 with TRBJ2-3, with D tentatively TRBD1 or TRBD2 (5 bases each). Looked up from germline, CDR1 is SGHTA and CDR2 is FQGTGA. The CDR3 sequence is 13 residues long. Trimming took off 4 bases at V and 4 bases at J, with 9 bases between the two ends. CDR3 DNA sequence: TGTGCCAGCAGCTCACTGGGGGCAGATACGCAGTATTTT. Translated: CASSSLGADTQYF.

The table lists this clonotype with a few counts. The V gene is TRBV4-1, the J gene TRBJ2-3; D unresolved. Germline V gene data show CDR1 as MGHRA and CDR2 as YSYEKL. This CDR3 region has 15 residues. V shed 0 bases and J shed 2 bases, with 9 bases lying between them. CDR3 DNA: TGCGCCAGCAGCCAAGATCTGGCGAACACAGATACGCAGTATTTT. Protein: CASSQDLANTDTQYF.

This chain connects TRBV12-3 or TRBV12-4 to TRBJ2-7; TRBD2 matches 9 bases. This CDR3 is 14 amino acids long. With 7 bases clipped from V and 0 bases from J, the junction kept 4 bases outside the gene matches. The CDR3 DNA sequence: TGTGCCAGCAAAGTTAGCGGGAGCTCCTACGAGCAGTACTTC. This encodes CASKVSGSSYEQYF.

The chain couples TRBV11-1 to TRBJ2-3; D is perhaps TRBD1 or TRBD2 (6 bases each). The CDR3 sequence is 15 residues long. CDR1 and CDR2 (germline): SGHAT, FQDESV (reference sequence). Trimming stripped 3 bases from V and 5 bases from J, with 15 bases between. CDR3 in DNA: TGTGCCAGCAGCTTGGGGGGCGGGGACGGAGATACGCAGTATTTT. It encodes CASSLGGGDGDTQYF.

The chain recombines TRBV7-9 with TRBJ1-1; D is undetermined. CDR1 SEHNR and CDR2 FQNEAQ come from the germline V gene (reference sequence). The CDR3 loop spans 14 amino acids. V was cut by 3 bases and J by 6 bases, with 14 bases left in between. The CDR3 here is CASSFTSGVAEAFF. CDR3 nucleotides: TGTGCCAGCAGCTTTACTTCGGGTGTCGCTGAAGCTTTCTTT.

V and J are TRBV2 and TRBJ2-6; D not resolved. Germline V lookup: CDR1 SNHLY, CDR2 FYNNEI. Trimming pared 4 bases from V and 0 bases from J, leaving 7 bases between. The CDR3 totals 15 residues. CDR3 bases: TGTGCCAGCAGTGTCTCGAACTCTGGGGCCAACGTCCTGACTTTC. Protein: CASSVSNSGANVLTF. Complete variable domain (other parts from reference TRBV2 and TRBJ2-6): EPEVTQTPSHQVTQMGQEVILRCVPISNHLYFYWYRQILGQKVEFLVSFYNNEISEKSEIFDDQFSVERPDGSNFTLKIRSTKLEDSAMYFCASSVSNSGANVLTFGAGSRLTVL.

The sample holds one count of this clonotype. J is TRBJ2-3 and V is TRBV12-3 or TRBV12-4, with a tentative D call TRBD1 (5 bases). V was trimmed by 5 bases and J by 6 bases, leaving 12 bases between them. CDR3 length: 13 residues. The CDR3: CASSGHPGDTQYF. The CDR3 DNA follows: TGTGCCAGCAGTGGACACCCTGGGGATACGCAGTATTTT.

This clonotype has just a few counts. The junction shows a germline mismatch at one end, possibly a read error. V gene TRBV5-3 combines with J gene TRBJ2-1; D possibly corresponds to TRBD2 (7 bases). TRBV5-3 is treated as an ORF (open reading frame) with a function not yet certain. CDR3 size: 13 residues. DNA for the CDR3: TGTGCCAGCAGCTCGCGGGGGCAAAATGAGCAGTTCTTC. Its protein is CASSSRGQNEQFF.

This clonotype was observed a few times. The chain couples TRBV19 to TRBJ1-5; 7 positions match TRBD1. CDR3 length: 14 amino acids. J gave up 9 bases and V 3 bases, and 8 bases lay outside the gene matches. Germline CDR1 reads LNHDA; CDR2 reads SQIVND (reference sequence). CDR3 loop: CASSIDREGGPQHF. The CDR3 DNA follows: TGTGCCAGTAGTATCGACAGGGAAGGAGGGCCCCAGCATTTT.

The chain carries TRBV7-2 and TRBJ2-3; 8 bases align to TRBD1. CDR3 length equals 16 residues. Per germline, CDR1 SGHTA and CDR2 FQGNSA. J gave up 3 bases and V 1 base, and 6 bases lay outside the gene matches. CDR3 amino acids: CASSLEAGGVTDTQYF. The CDR3 region has the DNA TGTGCCAGCAGCTTAGAGGCAGGGGGCGTTACAGATACGCAGTATTTT.

The chain employs TRBV7-2 and TRBJ2-1, with no clear D. Looked up from germline, CDR1 is SGHTA and CDR2 is FQGNSA. The germline V and J ends were trimmed by 3 bases and 6 bases, with 12 bases remaining between them. This CDR3 has 14 amino acids. For the CDR3, the DNA is TGTGCCAGCAGCTTTTCTGACTCCGCCAATGAGCAGTTCTTC. Translation: CASSFSDSANEQFF.